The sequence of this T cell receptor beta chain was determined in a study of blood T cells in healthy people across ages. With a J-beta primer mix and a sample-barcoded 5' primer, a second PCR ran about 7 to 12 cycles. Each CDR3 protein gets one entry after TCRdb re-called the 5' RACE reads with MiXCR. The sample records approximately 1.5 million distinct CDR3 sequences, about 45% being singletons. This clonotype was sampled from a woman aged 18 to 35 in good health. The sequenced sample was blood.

CDR3 sequence: CASRGLGAREQYF. CDR3 DNA: TGCGCCAGCAGAGGACTAGGCGCTCGCGAGCAGTACTTC. The rearrangement joins TRBV4-1 to TRBJ2-5; TRBD2 matches at 7 bases. The J call may be faulty, since TRBJ2-7 better matches the DNA end. This CDR3 comprises 13 residues. Germline values: CDR1 MGHRA, CDR2 YSYEKL.